This T cell receptor beta chain was captured by sequencing in a study of molecular identifiers for immune sequencing clone quantification. Study results and limitations: Detection of one spiked Jurkat cell's TCR RNA reportedly worked in 1 million or so naive cells.

Bulk libraries came from a prior protocol with listed TCR primers. From the PCR reads, TCRdb called clonotypes with MiXCR, one entry per CDR3 protein. The sample includes about half a million distinct CDR3 sequences, about 21% of them seen just once. In regard to this clonotype: The antigen is not known.

The CDR3 consists of 16 residues. Germline CDR1 and CDR2: LNHDA and SQIVND (reference sequence). Naive CD8 T cell sorting was performed on the CD8+CD4-CCR7+CD45RA+ phenotype. J is TRBJ2-3 and V is TRBV19; the match to TRBD1 covers 7 bases. The sample was naive CD8+ T cells from blood, with Jurkat cell RNA spiked in. The subset here: FACS-sorted CD8+CD4-CCR7+CD45RA+ naive T cells. This sequence originates from a human donor in good health. Some libraries in this study had Jurkat cell RNA spiked in. DNA for the CDR3: TGTGCTCCTAAGGGACAGCCTTTTTCGGGCACAGATACGCAGTATTTT. Translating it yields CAPKGQPFSGTDTQYF.